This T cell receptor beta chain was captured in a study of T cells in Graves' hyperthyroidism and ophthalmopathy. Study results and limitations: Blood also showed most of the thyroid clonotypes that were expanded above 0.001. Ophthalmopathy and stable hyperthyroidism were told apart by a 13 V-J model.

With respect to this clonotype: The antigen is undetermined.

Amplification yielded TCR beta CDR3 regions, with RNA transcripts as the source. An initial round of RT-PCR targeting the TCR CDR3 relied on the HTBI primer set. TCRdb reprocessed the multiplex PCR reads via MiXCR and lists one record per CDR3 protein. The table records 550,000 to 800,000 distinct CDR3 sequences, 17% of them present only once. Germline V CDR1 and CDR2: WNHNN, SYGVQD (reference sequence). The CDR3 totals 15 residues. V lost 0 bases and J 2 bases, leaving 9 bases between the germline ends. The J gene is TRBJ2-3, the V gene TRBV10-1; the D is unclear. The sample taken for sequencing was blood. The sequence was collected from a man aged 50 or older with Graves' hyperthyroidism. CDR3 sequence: CASSESSLVTDTQYF. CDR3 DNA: TGCGCCAGCAGTGAGTCGTCGCTAGTCACAGATACGCAGTATTTT.